These T cell receptor beta chains were read from a single sample in a study of blood T cell repertoires in COVID-19. TCRdb's table, derived via immunoSEQ multiplex PCR, lists solely in-frame clones and lacks some. The sample has 300,000 to 350,000 clones, 70% to 90% seen once. Sequencing was carried out using PBMCs or T cells enriched from blood (not recorded which). These receptors all come from a man between 25 and 39 years old who had recovered from COVID-19. Both conserved end residues are part of each CDR3. A D gene is named only where the DNA matches it firmly. Some rows have no size entry. The others give once, few or many, or a class for an expanded clone.

TRBV4-2,-,-,TRBJ2-7,CASSHSSSYEQYF,TGTGCCAGCAGCCATTCCAGCTCCTACGAGCAGTACTTC
TRBV6-5,TRBD1,-,TRBJ1-2,CASIDKGAPYGYTF,TGTGCCAGCATCGACAAGGGGGCGCCCTATGGCTACACCTTC
TRBV7-8,TRBD2,once,TRBJ2-3,CASSSRGGLTDTQYF,TGTGCCAGCAGCTCACGGGGGGGCCTCACAGATACGCAGTATTTT
TRBV6-6,-,once,TRBJ2-1,CASSRYTGNGYNEQFF,TGTGCCAGCAGTCGATACACAGGGAACGGCTACAATGAGCAGTTCTTC
TRBV7-9,TRBD2,-,TRBJ2-3,CASSEAGGPPDTQYF,TGTGCCAGCAGCGAAGCGGGGGGGCCCCCAGATACGCAGTATTTT
TRBV7-9,TRBD1,-,TRBJ2-7,CASSPGTGVWVHEQYF,TGTGCCAGCAGCCCAGGGACAGGGGTATGGGTCCACGAGCAGTACTTC
TRBV14,-,-,TRBJ2-4,CASSRLSSTKNIQYF,TGTGCCAGCAGCCGACTCTCCTCTACGAAAAACATTCAGTACTTC
TRBV7-9,-,-,TRBJ1-1,CASSLSYTEAFF,TGTGCCAGCAGCTTAAGCTACACTGAAGCTTTCTTT
TRBV30,-,-,TRBJ1-2,CAAGTLINYGYTF,TGTGCCGCCGGGACACTGATAAACTATGGCTACACCTTC
TRBV7-9,TRBD1,-,TRBJ1-4,CASSLGTGGTNEKLFF,TGTGCCAGCAGCTTAGGGACAGGGGGCACTAATGAAAAACTGTTTTTT
TRBV19,-,-,TRBJ1-6,CASSRRTGRGSPLHF,TGTGCCAGTAGCCGAAGAACAGGGCGAGGTTCACCCCTCCACTTT
TRBV10-3,-,-,TRBJ1-4,CASALGGAGEKLFF,TGTGCCAGTGCCCTCGGAGGGGCGGGTGAAAAACTGTTTTTT
TRBV29-1,-,-,TRBJ2-3,CSVEGGTARRGTDTQYF,TGCAGCGTTGAAGGCGGGACAGCACGAAGGGGCACAGATACGCAGTATTTT
TRBV25-1,-,-,TRBJ1-2,CASSELDSPSYGYTF,TGTGCCAGCAGTGAATTGGACAGCCCGAGCTATGGCTACACCTTC
TRBV7-2,-,-,TRBJ2-7,CASSPPGVRSRQYF,TGTGCCAGCAGCCCCCCGGGGGTAAGGTCTAGGCAGTACTTC
TRBV12-5,-,-,TRBJ1-1,CASGLTYTEAFF,TGTGCTAGTGGGCTAACGTACACTGAAGCTTTCTTT
TRBV6-2/TRBV6-3,-,-,TRBJ2-6,CASSYAGIGANVLTF,TGTGCCAGCAGTTACGCGGGGATAGGGGCCAACGTCCTGACTTTC
TRBV7-9,-,few,TRBJ2-1,CASSLLYEQFF,TGTGCCAGCAGCCTACTGTATGAGCAGTTCTTC
TRBV5-1,-,-,TRBJ1-2,CASSLVAANYGYTF,TGCGCCAGCAGCTTGGTAGCAGCTAACTATGGCTACACCTTC
TRBV9,TRBD2,-,TRBJ2-4,CASSPRASGGPLANIQYF,TGTGCCAGCAGCCCTCGGGCTAGCGGGGGGCCTTTAGCAAACATTCAGTACTTC
TRBV2,TRBD1,-,TRBJ2-5,CASSDYQGAGETQYF,TGTGCCAGCAGTGACTACCAGGGGGCGGGAGAGACCCAGTACTTC
TRBV5-4,TRBD2,-,TRBJ2-5,CASRLGTSGLETQYF,TGTGCCAGCAGACTCGGGACTAGCGGGTTGGAGACCCAGTACTTC
TRBV4-1,-,-,TRBJ1-2,CASSQENSSPSSYTF,TGCGCCAGCAGCCAAGAAAATAGTAGCCCGTCAAGCTACACCTTC
TRBV5-1,TRBD1,-,TRBJ1-4,CASKEDPQGGKLFF,TGCGCCAGCAAGGAGGATCCACAGGGGGGAAAACTGTTTTTT
TRBV12-2,-,-,TRBJ1-1,CASRLDDCQVEGVNTEAFF,TGTGCAAGTCGCTTAGACGACTGTCAAGTGGAGGGCGTGAACACTGAAGCTTTCTTT
TRBV7-6,TRBD1,-,TRBJ1-5,CASSLMTGNQPQHF,TGTGCCAGCAGCCTAATGACAGGGAATCAGCCCCAGCATTTT
TRBV12-3/TRBV12-4,-,-,TRBJ1-3,CASSLTGGNTIYF,TGTGCCAGCAGTCTAACAGGGGGAAACACCATATATTTT
TRBV24-1,-,few,TRBJ1-2,CATSAGNYGYTF,TGTGCCACCAGTGCAGGGAACTATGGCTACACCTTC
TRBV10-3,TRBD1,-,TRBJ1-6,CAISESSGQGNSPLHF,TGTGCCATCAGTGAGTCATCGGGACAGGGAAATTCACCCCTCCACTTT
TRBV11-3,-,-,TRBJ1-3,CASSSQSSGNTIYF,TGTGCCAGCAGCTCTCAGTCCTCTGGAAACACCATATATTTT
TRBV9,-,-,TRBJ1-1,CASSLWGQGNTEAFF,TGTGCCAGCTCCCTTTGGGGGCAGGGGAACACTGAAGCTTTCTTT
TRBV2,-,-,TRBJ1-3,CASSPEGTRNTIYF,TGTGCCAGCAGCCCTGAAGGGACAAGAAACACCATATATTTT
TRBV6-5,-,once,TRBJ2-3,CASKRQFSTDTQYF,TGTGCCAGCAAAAGACAGTTTAGCACAGATACGCAGTATTTT
TRBV3-1/TRBV3-2,TRBD1,once,TRBJ1-6,CASSQAGTGYNSPLHF,TGTGCCAGCAGCCAAGCCGGGACAGGGTATAATTCACCCCTCCACTTT
TRBV5-6,-,-,TRBJ1-4,CASSLGLGEKLFF,TGTGCCAGCAGCCTAGGTTTAGGCGAAAAACTGTTTTTT
TRBV7-9,-,-,TRBJ1-1,CASSPRTGGTDTEAFF,TGTGCCAGCAGCCCGCGGACGGGGGGAACGGACACTGAAGCTTTCTTT
TRBV5-1,TRBD2,-,TRBJ2-1,CASSYGTSGPNEQFF,TGCGCCAGCAGCTACGGGACTAGCGGGCCCAATGAGCAGTTCTTC
TRBV7-2,TRBD1,-,TRBJ2-1,CASRSGTGGPGYNEQFF,TGTGCCAGCAGGTCCGGGACAGGGGGACCCGGTTACAATGAGCAGTTCTTC